What follows is one TCR beta chain and its context. No antigen is known for it. Diagnostic conclusions were grounded in clinical symptoms, serum thyroxine, TRAb, thyroid ultrasound and orbital computed tomography. The sample originates from a study of Graves' ophthalmopathy and Graves' hyperthyroidism. Regarding the study as a whole: Ophthalmopathy and stable hyperthyroidism were discriminated by a 13-signature model, with about 90% sensitivity and under 84% specificity. Blood samples also showed most expanded thyroid clonotypes exceeding 0.001 frequency.

RNA transcripts were the template, and TCR beta CDR3 regions were amplified from them. HTBI-primed first-round RT-PCR preceded second-round multiplex PCR. TCRdb recomputed calls from the multiplex PCR reads with MiXCR, one row per CDR3 protein. This sample yields approximately 540,000 distinct CDR3 sequences, of which under 45% are seen a single time; about 4% belongs to the top ten. This CDR3 is 14 amino acids long. Unmatched junction bases numbered 6, after V lost 3 bases and J lost 7 bases. Germline CDR1 is SGDLS and CDR2 is YYNGEE. The receptor was isolated from an adult man with Graves' hyperthyroidism. What was sequenced was peripheral blood or thyroid tissue (not recorded which). The rearrangement joins TRBV9 to TRBJ1-4; the match to TRBD1 covers 7 bases. The CDR3 loop is CASSEGASVEKLFF. The CDR3, as DNA: TGTGCCAGCAGCGAGGGGGCGTCGGTTGAAAAACTGTTTTTT.